One and the same sample provided the 19 T cell receptor beta chains below, sequenced in a study of shared clonotypes between healthy human individuals. This table comes from immunoSEQ multiplex PCR, and its TCRdb copy is limited to in-frame clones, with some not included. The sample shows some 2.4 million clones, under 95% of them seen only once. Sequencing was performed on naive CD4+ T cells from PBMCs. Indicated subset: CD45RA+ positively selected. These receptor sequences come from a man aged 18 to 30 in good health. Some clones in this sample may be carry-over from other donors' samples.

This clone occurred once. This rearrangement joins TRBV2 to TRBJ2-2; tentatively, D is TRBD1 (6 bases). This CDR3 comprises 15 residues. The germline V gene encodes CDR1 SNHLY and CDR2 FYNNEI. V lost 6 bases and J 0 bases, leaving 11 bases between the germline ends. The CDR3 DNA reads TGTGCCAGCAGACAACAGGGTGCGAACACCGGGGAGCTGTTTTTT. Protein: CASRQQGANTGELFF.

The chain recombines TRBV6-4 with TRBJ2-1; D might be TRBD1 or TRBD2, each matching 7 bases. This CDR3 region has 13 residues. V dropped 10 bases and J dropped 9 bases, with 19 bases sitting between them. The germline gives CDR1 MRHNA, CDR2 SNTAGT. The CDR3 DNA is TGTGCCACCAAAAGCTGGGAGGGGGCTGAGCAGTTCTTC. It specifies CATKSWEGAEQFF.

The chain joins TRBV28 to TRBJ1-4, with D tentatively TRBD1 (6 bases). The CDR3 spans 16 residues. The V gene's germline CDR1 is MDHEN and CDR2 SYDVKM. Trimming took off 4 bases at V and 0 bases at J, with 12 bases between the two ends. The CDR3 DNA reads TGTGCCAGCAGTTCCCTCCGGACAGCAACTAATGAAAAACTGTTTTTT. Translating it yields CASSSLRTATNEKLFF.

The genes are TRBV6-1 and TRBJ1-1, with 11 bases lining up with TRBD1. Per germline, CDR1 MNHNS and CDR2 SASEGT. The CDR3 has 14 amino acids. The V and J ends lost 4 bases and 5 bases, in that order; junction bases with no gene match: 3. The CDR3 sequence: CASSARDRGTEAFF. The CDR3 DNA sequence: TGTGCCAGCAGTGCCCGGGACAGGGGGACTGAAGCTTTCTTT.

The CDR3 sequence is CASSRNGQLSTEAFF. The CDR3 DNA is TGCGCCAGCAGCCGCAACGGACAGTTATCTACTGAAGCTTTCTTT. The chain joins TRBV4-3 to TRBJ1-1; TRBD1 is a possible D gene (6 bases). Germline CDR1 and CDR2: LGHNA and YSLEER. The CDR3 runs 15 residues. Trimming took off 4 bases at V and 5 bases at J, with 17 bases between the two ends.

This clone was observed once. V gene TRBV1 combines with J gene TRBJ2-5; TRBD2 is taken as the D call from the table, unchecked against the DNA. TRBV1 is a known pseudogene. CDR3 length: 22 residues. CDR3 protein: CTSGSSTSLWFAGGRIWKTQYF. Written as DNA, the CDR3 is TGCACCAGCGGGTCCTCGACTTCCCTGTGGTTCGCGGGAGGGCGGATATGGAAGACCCAGTACTTC.

The V and J genes are TRBV27 and TRBJ2-1; 9 bases agree with TRBD2. Germline V gene sequence: CDR1 MNHEY, CDR2 SMNVEV (reference sequence). The junction had 4 bases not matched to a gene; V was cut back by 7 bases and J by 0 bases. The CDR3 is 15 amino acids. The CDR3 loop reads CASMLAGSSYNEQFF. The CDR3 nucleotides read TGTGCCAGCATGCTAGCGGGGAGCTCCTACAATGAGCAGTTCTTC.

This rearrangement joins TRBV7-2 to TRBJ2-1, with TRBD2 as a possible D gene (5 bases). Germline lookup yields CDR1 SGHTA and CDR2 FQGNSA. V gave up 5 bases and J gave up 7 bases, with 15 bases separating them. The CDR3 length is 14 residues. CDR3 sequence reads: CASSERGPVNEQFF. In DNA form, the CDR3 reads TGTGCCAGCAGCGAGAGAGGGCCAGTGAATGAGCAGTTCTTC. Filled out from reference TRBV7-2 and TRBJ2-1, the complete variable domain reads GAGVSQSPSNKVTEKGKDVELRCDPISGHTALYWYRQSLGQGLEFLIYFQGNSAPDKSGLPSDRFSAERTGGSVSTLTIQRTQQEDSAVYLCASSERGPVNEQFFGPGTRLTVL.

This sequence joins TRBV20-1 and TRBJ2-3, with D unclear. CDR1 and CDR2 from the germline V gene are DFQATT and SNEGSKA (reference sequence). The CDR3 is made up of 11 amino acids. Trimming stripped 4 bases from V and 4 bases from J, with 6 bases between. The CDR3 sequence is CSATPPDTQYF. CDR3 bases: TGCAGTGCTACCCCTCCAGATACGCAGTATTTT.

A remark on this clone: At the DNA level, this CDR3 is encoded by other sequences in the same sample as well. The rearrangement joins TRBV6-5 to TRBJ2-7; tentatively, D is TRBD2 (6 bases). CDR3 length equals 14 residues. Germline CDR1 is MNHEY and CDR2 is SVGAGI. Trimming took off 3 bases at V and 3 bases at J, with 12 bases between the two ends. For the CDR3, the DNA is TGTGCCAGCAGTTATAGCGGAACCAGCTACGAGCAGTACTTC. Protein product: CASSYSGTSYEQYF.

The chain carries TRBV30 and TRBJ1-3, with D unclear. This CDR3 contains 12 residues. Germline V gene lookup returns CDR1 GTSNPN and CDR2 SVGIG (reference sequence). V was trimmed by 5 bases and J by 6 bases, leaving 11 bases between them. The CDR3 bases are TGTGCCTGGGCTCCCAAGGCAAACACCATATATTTT. Translated: CAWAPKANTIYF.

This clone occurred once. V usage is TRBV6-4 and J usage is TRBJ2-1; tentatively, D is TRBD1 (5 bases). V lost 6 bases and J 4 bases, leaving 7 bases between the germline ends. CDR1 is MRHNA, CDR2 SNTAGT, per germline. The CDR3 consists of 12 residues. The CDR3 nucleotides are TGTGCCAGCAGATCAGGGTACAATGAGCAGTTCTTC. The encoded protein is CASRSGYNEQFF.

This chain uses TRBV10-3 with TRBJ2-3; TRBD1 aligns across 7 bases. V lost 7 bases to trimming and J lost 3 bases; unmatched junction nucleotides: 4. Germline V gene lookup returns CDR1 ENHRY and CDR2 SYGVKD. The CDR3 has 13 amino acids. This chain's CDR3 is CAIKNRGTDTQYF. CDR3 nucleotides: TGTGCCATCAAAAACAGGGGTACAGATACGCAGTATTTT.

The V gene is TRBV19, the J gene TRBJ2-5; the match to TRBD2 covers 12 bases. CDR1 and CDR2 (germline): LNHDA, SQIVND (reference sequence). This CDR3 contains 16 residues. J gave up 7 bases and V 7 bases, and 13 bases lay outside the gene matches. The CDR3 sequence: CASKELTSGRGGTQYF. The CDR3 DNA follows: TGTGCCAGTAAGGAACTGACTAGCGGGAGAGGTGGGACCCAGTACTTC.

This clone has a handful of counts. This chain links TRBV18 with TRBJ2-6; maybe TRBD1 (5 bases). CDR3 length: 14 residues. CDR1 is KGHSH and CDR2 is LQKENI in the germline V gene. V shed 3 bases and J shed 2 bases, with 5 bases lying between them. The CDR3 nucleotides read TGTGCCAGCTCACCCAGGGCTGGGGCCAACGTCCTGACTTTC. This sequence encodes CASSPRAGANVLTF.

About this clone: Other DNA sequences within the sample encode an identical CDR3. The chain joins TRBV9 to TRBJ1-2, with D hard to call. This CDR3 has 11 residues. The germline V gene has CDR1 SGDLS and CDR2 YYNGEE. The V end was cut by 5 bases, the J end by 2 bases, with 4 bases between. In DNA, the CDR3 is TGTGCCAGCAGTGTGAACTATGGCTACACCTTC. This codes for CASSVNYGYTF.

The chain carries TRBV7-8 and TRBJ2-7; D possibly corresponds to TRBD1 (5 bases). The germline gives CDR1 SGHVS, CDR2 FQNEAQ. The length of the CDR3 is 14 residues. V was cut by 5 bases and J by 3 bases, with 14 bases left in between. CDR3 sequence (DNA): TGTGCCAGCAGCCCAGACAGTAACGGCTACGAGCAGTACTTC. As protein: CASSPDSNGYEQYF.

V gene TRBV27 combines with J gene TRBJ2-3; the D call may be TRBD1 or TRBD2 (5 bases each). Germline values: CDR1 MNHEY, CDR2 SMNVEV (reference sequence). The CDR3 sequence is 16 residues long. The V end was cut by 2 bases, the J end by 4 bases, with 16 bases between. The CDR3 nucleotides are TGTGCCAGCAGTTTAAGGTTAGCGAGGGGTGCAGATACGCAGTATTTT. The encoded protein is CASSLRLARGADTQYF.

This chain uses TRBV10-3 with TRBJ1-5; the D gene is possibly TRBD1 (5 bases). V was trimmed by 5 bases and J by 0 bases, leaving 20 bases between them. The CDR3 runs to 18 residues. Germline V gives CDR1 ENHRY, CDR2 SYGVKD. The CDR3 sequence: CAISSSLVGGNSNQPQHF. DNA for the CDR3: TGTGCCATCAGTAGTTCCCTAGTCGGGGGAAATAGCAATCAGCCCCAGCATTTT.